A selection of T cell receptor beta chains follows, all from one sample in a study of T cells after yellow fever vaccination. TCRdb redid the calling of the 5' RACE reads with MiXCR, one entry per CDR3 protein. The sample carries about 20,000 distinct CDR3 sequences, less than 5.5% recorded once. The material was PBMCs, either bulk or a sorted T-cell subset (CD4+, CD8+, memory, or dextramer-sorted; not recorded which), obtained roughly 47 days after the first yellow fever vaccination. The receptor source for this set is a man in his late teens or twenties who received the YFV17D yellow fever vaccine. Both conserved end residues are part of each CDR3. D genes are given only for firm matches. Rows give clone size only sometimes, using once, few, many, or a class for an expanded clone.

clone_size,d_call,j_call,v_call,cdr3_nt,cdr3_aa
NA,NA,TRBJ2-5,TRBV20-1,TGCAGTGCTAGAGCCATCCAGCCGGGAAACCAAGAGACCCAGTACTTC,CSARAIQPGNQETQYF
NA,NA,TRBJ1-4,TRBV11-2,TGTGCCAGCAGCCCCCAAGCTCGGACGATTGTGTTTTTT,CASSPQARTIVFF
many,NA,TRBJ1-1,TRBV10-3,TGTGCCATCGCTGGCGGCACTGAAGCTTTCTTT,CAIAGGTEAFF
many,NA,TRBJ1-2,TRBV4-3,TGCGCCAGCAGCCAAGATCGGGGGGTCGACTATGGCTACACCTTC,CASSQDRGVDYGYTF
many,NA,TRBJ2-2,TRBV6-5,TGTGCCAGCAAACACCAGAACACCGGGGAGCTGTTTTTT,CASKHQNTGELFF
many,NA,TRBJ2-7,TRBV20-1,TGCAGTGCTACTGTCACGGGACCTCATGGCGAGCAGTACTTC,CSATVTGPHGEQYF
many,NA,TRBJ1-5,TRBV20-1,TGCAGTGCTAGTGGTGGTGAGCAGCCCCAGCATTTT,CSASGGEQPQHF
many,NA,TRBJ2-1,TRBV4-2,TGTGCCAGCAGCCAAGTCGAAGGGGCTGAGCAGTTCTTC,CASSQVEGAEQFF
many,NA,TRBJ1-3,TRBV28,TGTGCCAGCAGTTTGGCGGTCCGCTCTGGAAACACCATATATTTT,CASSLAVRSGNTIYF
many,NA,TRBJ2-1,TRBV2,TGTGCCAGCAGTGTGGAGAGCTACAATGAGCAGTTCTTC,CASSVESYNEQFF